The 8 T cell receptor beta chains in this list originate from one sample, sequenced in a study of Ad26.COV2.S vaccination and SARS-CoV-2 variants (dated by TCRdb to the early 2020s). Library preparation was by the immunoSEQ multiplex PCR assay. Sourced from immuneACCESS, this table was stored by TCRdb with only in-frame sequences that have V and J called. A share of the clones is absent; for the studies checked, an unresolved V gene accounts for under half, and the remainder has no known explanation. A total of 510,000 or so clones appear in this sample, approximately 90% of them only once. The biggest ten clones account for around 13% of the sample. Explained via the paper, the treatment or condition label denotes: about 20 received Ad26.COV2.S at low or high dose, single or two shots; several received placebo; per-sample allocation not given. For vaccine and placebo recipients, repertoires were sequenced using samples collected on day 63 after the first injection.

The sequences come from peripheral blood, collected in a trial of Ad26.COV2.S vaccine versus placebo. Receptors originate from a person aged 18-60 years who received the Ad26.COV2.S COVID-19 vaccine or a placebo.

This clone was recorded only once. The J gene is TRBJ2-7, the V gene TRBV7-2; the match to TRBD2 covers 8 bases. The V gene end was trimmed by 1 base and the J gene end by 0 bases; junction bases not matched to a gene: 5. This CDR3 comprises 16 residues. Germline CDR1 and CDR2: SGHTA and FQGNSA. The CDR3 loop is CASSLDLAGASYEQYF. The CDR3 nucleotides are TGTGCCAGCAGCTTAGATCTAGCGGGCGCCTCCTACGAGCAGTACTTC.

The genes are TRBV10-3 and TRBJ2-1; 9 nucleotides agree with TRBD1. CDR1 ENHRY and CDR2 SYGVKD come from the germline V gene. Losses at the gene ends were 5 bases for V and 2 bases for J; bases not matched to a gene: 4. The CDR3 covers 15 residues. The chain's CDR3 is CAISPGQGAYNEQFF. The CDR3 DNA is TGTGCCATCAGTCCGGGACAGGGTGCCTACAATGAGCAGTTCTTC.

V gene TRBV7-2 combines with J gene TRBJ1-1; no reliable D call. Trimming took 3 bases from V and 5 from J, leaving 10 bases between them. CDR1 and CDR2 from the germline V gene are SGHTA and FQGNSA. There are 13 residues in the CDR3. The CDR3, as DNA: TGTGCCAGCAGCTTGACCGGAAGGACTGAAGCTTTCTTT. Its translation: CASSLTGRTEAFF.

The chain links TRBV29-1 to TRBJ1-2; no clear D. This CDR3 comprises 8 residues. Germline V gives CDR1 SQVTM, CDR2 ANQGSEA. Trimming removed 8 bases at V and 12 bases at J, with 10 bases between. In DNA form, the CDR3 reads TGCAGCCAGGACGGAGACACCTTC. This codes for CSQDGDTF.

This clone was observed once. The chain combines TRBV19 with TRBJ2-4, with TRBD2 identical over 14 bases. Unmatched junction bases numbered 10, after V lost 0 bases and J lost 0 bases. The CDR3 has 21 residues. The germline V gene encodes CDR1 LNHDA and CDR2 SQIVND (reference sequence). This CDR3 is CASSIDHDGTSGRLAKNIQYF. The CDR3 DNA is TGTGCCAGTAGTATAGATCATGACGGGACTAGCGGGAGACTAGCCAAAAACATTCAGTACTTC.

The CDR3 is CAWISDRANYGYTF. CDR3 coding DNA: TGTGCCTGGATTTCGGACAGGGCCAACTATGGCTACACCTTC. The chain employs TRBV30 and TRBJ1-2; 8 bases line up with TRBD1. This CDR3 is built from 14 residues. Looked up from germline, CDR1 is GTSNPN and CDR2 is SVGIG (reference sequence). Losses at the gene ends were 4 bases for V and 2 bases for J; bases not matched to a gene: 6.

The J gene is TRBJ2-4, the V gene TRBV10-1; D possibly corresponds to TRBD1 (5 bases). Germline CDR1 WNHNN, CDR2 SYGVQD (reference sequence). The V gene lost 9 bases and the J gene lost 0 bases, with 24 bases spanning the gap. This CDR3 is 18 amino acids long. The CDR3 nucleotides are TGCGCCAGAGTGAGCCAGCGCCAAGGGGATAGAGCCAAAAACATTCAGTACTTC. Translation gives CARVSQRQGDRAKNIQYF.

The rearrangement joins TRBV19 to TRBJ2-2, with 7 nucleotides matching TRBD1. With 9 bases clipped from V and 9 bases from J, the junction kept 19 bases outside the gene matches. CDR1 and CDR2 from the germline V gene are LNHDA and SQIVND (reference sequence). CDR3 size: 16 residues. CDR3 sequence reads: CASTTDRQGVFRELFF. The CDR3, as DNA: TGTGCCAGCACCACAGACAGGCAGGGGGTATTTAGGGAGCTGTTTTTT.